This note documents a single TCR beta chain sequence. This entry comes from a study of T cell changes during pregnancy in multiple sclerosis. Method: immunoSEQ multiplex PCR; TCRdb's copy keeps in-frame clones and lacks some. The table includes under 40,000 clones, under 90% detected once. CDR1 and CDR2 (germline): SGHVS, FQNEAQ. CDR3 length equals 14 residues. V gave up 4 bases and J gave up 7 bases; unmatched junction bases: 5. The V and J genes are TRBV7-8 and TRBJ1-4; 8 bases fit TRBD1. The source was CD8+ T cells from peripheral blood mononuclear cells, collected after pregnancy. The receptor was derived from a female donor with multiple sclerosis, enrolled in a pregnancy study. This chain's CDR3 is CASSSGQGSEKLFF. For the CDR3, the DNA is TGTGCCAGCAGCTCCGGACAGGGCTCTGAAAAACTGTTTTTT.